This TCR beta chain derives from a study of graft-versus-host responses after intestinal transplantation. About the research overall: Once they had received anti-thymocyte globulin induction, all recipients took tacrolimus and steroids for about 3 years.

TCRdb's copy holds only in-frame clones and misses some; the assay was immunoSEQ multiplex PCR. The sample shows 80,000 to 100,000 clones, roughly nine tenths of them seen only once. On this clone itself: Its specificity is unknown.

This receptor was identified in a human donor who received an intestinal transplant. The specimen was unstimulated CD4+ T cells sorted from spleen or lymph node cells, collected before intestinal transplant.

CDR3 in amino acids: CATSTGLTGGLDTQYF. The CDR3, as DNA: TGTGCCACCAGCACCGGACTAACGGGGGGGCTGGATACGCAGTATTTT. The chain is built from TRBV15 and TRBJ2-3; 8 bases map to TRBD2. The germline CDR1 and CDR2 sequences are LNHNV and YYDKDF (reference sequence). The J segment lost 6 bases and the V segment lost 4 bases, leaving 12 bases of the junction unmatched. The CDR3 length is 16 residues.